This TCR beta chain was retrieved from a study of blood T cell repertoires in COVID-19. Study-level background: There were acute and convalescent COVID-19 samples, and they came from the United States, Italy and Spain. T cells, B-cell-depleted T cells, or PBMCs provided the cDNA or gDNA that served as material.

J was trimmed by 6 bases and V by 6 bases; bases with no gene match: 15. The CDR3 spans 16 residues. Germline-derived CDR1 and CDR2 are SNHLY and FYNNEI. In the source study's methods: How many nucleated cells were present was estimated from reference gene primer amplification. Clones were read by immunoSEQ multiplex PCR, and TCRdb kept only the in-frame ones, dropping some. V and J calls and clone size are given by that table; D and trimming were obtained from the DNA. This table has approximately 180,000 clones, about nine tenths appearing once. The sequenced sample consisted of peripheral blood. The chain links TRBV2 to TRBJ2-3, with TRBD2 matching over 7 bases. The origin of this receptor is a man aged 45 to 65 with acute or convalescent COVID-19. The CDR3 spells CASRLSGVNLTDTQYF. As DNA, the CDR3 is TGTGCCAGCAGACTGAGCGGGGTAAACTTAACTGATACGCAGTATTTT.